Following are 9 T cell receptor beta chains from one sample sequenced in a study of naive and memory T cell subsets. The beta constant-region primer was an equimolar mix of two oligonucleotides covering TRBC1 and TRBC2. TCRdb re-derived calls from the UMI-ligation and nested PCR reads in MiXCR, one entry per CDR3 protein. The table includes under 35,000 distinct CDR3 sequences, about 11% detected once. The sample comprised effector memory CD4+ T cells from blood. The subset here: effector memory, CD45RA- CD27-. These receptors came from a human donor in good health.

The rearrangement links TRBV27 to TRBJ1-6; possible D gene TRBD1, 5 bases. V was clipped by 6 bases and J by 7 bases, with 16 bases between them. The CDR3 runs 15 residues. Germline V gives CDR1 MNHEY, CDR2 SMNVEV (reference sequence). CDR3 in amino acids: CASSPRQSLNSPLHF. Here the CDR3 DNA reads TGTGCCAGCAGCCCGAGACAGTCCTTGAATTCACCCCTCCACTTT.

This clonotype was counted many times. The V gene is TRBV20-1, the J gene TRBJ2-1; 8 nucleotides match TRBD1. Unmatched junction bases numbered 11, after V lost 5 bases and J lost 5 bases. The CDR3 is made up of 15 amino acids. Germline V gives CDR1 DFQATT, CDR2 SNEGSKA (reference sequence). The CDR3 nucleotides read TGCAGTGCTCCATTGAGGACAGGGTACAACAATGAGCAGTTCTTC. This encodes CSAPLRTGYNNEQFF.

This clonotype was observed at least ten times. This chain uses TRBV14 with TRBJ1-6, with TRBD1 as a possible D gene (6 bases). There are 14 residues in the CDR3. Per the germline V gene, CDR1 is SGHDN and CDR2 is FVKESK. Trimming took off 4 bases at V and 7 bases at J, with 11 bases between the two ends. CDR3 in DNA: TGTGCCAGCAGCCCTCACAGGGAGAATTCACCCCTCCACTTT. Its translation: CASSPHRENSPLHF.

The chain has TRBV20-1 and TRBJ1-1; D is undetermined. This CDR3 has 13 residues. V shed 5 bases and J shed 0 bases, with 10 bases lying between them. In germline, CDR1 is DFQATT, CDR2 SNEGSKA (reference sequence). CDR3 amino acids: CSAPREVNTEAFF. CDR3 sequence (DNA): TGCAGTGCTCCTAGGGAGGTGAACACTGAAGCTTTCTTT.

There are a few counts of this clonotype. This CDR3 is CASSSGLAGDEQYF. The CDR3 DNA reads TGTGCCAGCAGCTCGGGACTAGCGGGAGACGAGCAGTACTTC. The J gene is TRBJ2-7, the V gene TRBV7-3; 14 bases align to TRBD2. This CDR3 is 14 amino acids long. Germline CDR1 is SGHTA and CDR2 is FQGTGA. The V segment lost 4 bases and the J segment 5 bases; nucleotides outside the gene matches: 1.

J is TRBJ2-1 and V is TRBV7-9; 11 bases map to TRBD1. The CDR3 contains 20 residues. Germline lookup yields CDR1 SEHNR and CDR2 FQNEAQ (reference sequence). V was pared by 5 bases and J by 0 bases, with 15 bases of the junction left unmatched. CDR3 DNA: TGTGCCAGCAGCCCAACCCGCGGGACAGGGGGATTCAGCTCCTACAATGAGCAGTTCTTC. It yields the protein CASSPTRGTGGFSSYNEQFF.

This clonotype has at least ten counts. The V and J genes are TRBV2 and TRBJ2-7; D is unclear. CDR3 length equals 9 residues. Germline lookup yields CDR1 SNHLY and CDR2 FYNNEI. Trimming shortened V by 7 bases and J by 9 bases, and 7 bases separated the two germline ends. The CDR3 loop is CASMSGQYF. CDR3 bases: TGTGCCAGCATGTCCGGGCAGTACTTC.

In its sample, this clonotype was seen a few times. The rearrangement links TRBV7-9 to TRBJ2-7; D is ambiguous. The CDR3 consists of 12 residues. Trimming removed 5 bases from V and 7 bases from J, with 12 bases in between. The V gene's germline CDR1 is SEHNR and CDR2 FQNEAQ (reference sequence). CDR3 DNA: TGTGCCAGCAGCAATGCTAGGAAAGAGCAGTACTTC. Residues: CASSNARKEQYF.

The V and J genes are TRBV20-1 and TRBJ1-2; tentative D call: TRBD1 (6 bases). The length of the CDR3 is 13 residues. The germline CDR1 and CDR2 sequences are DFQATT and SNEGSKA (reference sequence). Trimming removed 6 bases at V and 1 base at J, with 12 bases between. The CDR3 coding sequence is TGCAGTGCCGTGGACAGCATTAACTATGGCTACACCTTC. Its protein is CSAVDSINYGYTF.